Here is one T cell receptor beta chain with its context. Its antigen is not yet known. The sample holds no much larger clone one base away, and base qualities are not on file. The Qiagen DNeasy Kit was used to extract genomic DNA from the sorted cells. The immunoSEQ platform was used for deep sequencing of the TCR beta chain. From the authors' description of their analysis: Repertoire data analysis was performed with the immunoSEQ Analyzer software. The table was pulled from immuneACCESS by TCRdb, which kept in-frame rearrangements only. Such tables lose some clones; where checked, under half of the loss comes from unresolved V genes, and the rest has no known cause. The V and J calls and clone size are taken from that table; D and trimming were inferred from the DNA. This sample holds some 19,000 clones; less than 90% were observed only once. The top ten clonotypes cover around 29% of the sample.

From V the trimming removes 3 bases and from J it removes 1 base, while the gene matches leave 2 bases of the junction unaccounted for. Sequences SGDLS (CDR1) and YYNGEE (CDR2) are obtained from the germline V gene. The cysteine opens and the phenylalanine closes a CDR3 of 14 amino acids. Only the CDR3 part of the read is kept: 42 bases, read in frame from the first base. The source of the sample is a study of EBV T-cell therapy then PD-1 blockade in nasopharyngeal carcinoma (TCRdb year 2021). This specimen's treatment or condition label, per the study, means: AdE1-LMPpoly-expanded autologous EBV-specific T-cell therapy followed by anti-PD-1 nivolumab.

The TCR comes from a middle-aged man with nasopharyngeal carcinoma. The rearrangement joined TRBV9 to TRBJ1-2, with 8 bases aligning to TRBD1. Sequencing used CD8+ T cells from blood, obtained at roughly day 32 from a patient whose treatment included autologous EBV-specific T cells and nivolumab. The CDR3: CASSEGQVNYGYTF. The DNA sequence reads TGTGCCAGCAGCGAGGGACAGGTTAACTATGGCTACACCTTC.